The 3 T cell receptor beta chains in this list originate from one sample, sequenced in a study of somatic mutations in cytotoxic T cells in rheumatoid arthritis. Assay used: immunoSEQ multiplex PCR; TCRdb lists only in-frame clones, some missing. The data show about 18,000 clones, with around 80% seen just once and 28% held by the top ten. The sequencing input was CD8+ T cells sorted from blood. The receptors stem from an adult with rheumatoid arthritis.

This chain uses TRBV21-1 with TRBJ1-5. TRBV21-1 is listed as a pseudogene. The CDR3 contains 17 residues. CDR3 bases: TGTGCCAGCAGCAACCTCTTCCCGGGAGCTGGCAATCAGCCCCAGCATTTT. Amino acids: CASSNLFPGAGNQPQHF.

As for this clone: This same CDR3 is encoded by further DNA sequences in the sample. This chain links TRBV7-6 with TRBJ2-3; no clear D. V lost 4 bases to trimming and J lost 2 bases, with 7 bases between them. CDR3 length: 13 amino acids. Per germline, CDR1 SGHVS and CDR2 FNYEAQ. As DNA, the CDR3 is TGTGCCAGCAGCTCTTTGGACACAGATACGCAGTATTTT. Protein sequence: CASSSLDTDTQYF.

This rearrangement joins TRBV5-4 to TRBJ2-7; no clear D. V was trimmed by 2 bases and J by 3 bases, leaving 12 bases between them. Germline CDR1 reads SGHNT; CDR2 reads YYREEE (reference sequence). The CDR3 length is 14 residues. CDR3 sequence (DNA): TGTGCCAGCAGCTTAAATGGATATGGCTACGAGCAGTACTTC. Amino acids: CASSLNGYGYEQYF.